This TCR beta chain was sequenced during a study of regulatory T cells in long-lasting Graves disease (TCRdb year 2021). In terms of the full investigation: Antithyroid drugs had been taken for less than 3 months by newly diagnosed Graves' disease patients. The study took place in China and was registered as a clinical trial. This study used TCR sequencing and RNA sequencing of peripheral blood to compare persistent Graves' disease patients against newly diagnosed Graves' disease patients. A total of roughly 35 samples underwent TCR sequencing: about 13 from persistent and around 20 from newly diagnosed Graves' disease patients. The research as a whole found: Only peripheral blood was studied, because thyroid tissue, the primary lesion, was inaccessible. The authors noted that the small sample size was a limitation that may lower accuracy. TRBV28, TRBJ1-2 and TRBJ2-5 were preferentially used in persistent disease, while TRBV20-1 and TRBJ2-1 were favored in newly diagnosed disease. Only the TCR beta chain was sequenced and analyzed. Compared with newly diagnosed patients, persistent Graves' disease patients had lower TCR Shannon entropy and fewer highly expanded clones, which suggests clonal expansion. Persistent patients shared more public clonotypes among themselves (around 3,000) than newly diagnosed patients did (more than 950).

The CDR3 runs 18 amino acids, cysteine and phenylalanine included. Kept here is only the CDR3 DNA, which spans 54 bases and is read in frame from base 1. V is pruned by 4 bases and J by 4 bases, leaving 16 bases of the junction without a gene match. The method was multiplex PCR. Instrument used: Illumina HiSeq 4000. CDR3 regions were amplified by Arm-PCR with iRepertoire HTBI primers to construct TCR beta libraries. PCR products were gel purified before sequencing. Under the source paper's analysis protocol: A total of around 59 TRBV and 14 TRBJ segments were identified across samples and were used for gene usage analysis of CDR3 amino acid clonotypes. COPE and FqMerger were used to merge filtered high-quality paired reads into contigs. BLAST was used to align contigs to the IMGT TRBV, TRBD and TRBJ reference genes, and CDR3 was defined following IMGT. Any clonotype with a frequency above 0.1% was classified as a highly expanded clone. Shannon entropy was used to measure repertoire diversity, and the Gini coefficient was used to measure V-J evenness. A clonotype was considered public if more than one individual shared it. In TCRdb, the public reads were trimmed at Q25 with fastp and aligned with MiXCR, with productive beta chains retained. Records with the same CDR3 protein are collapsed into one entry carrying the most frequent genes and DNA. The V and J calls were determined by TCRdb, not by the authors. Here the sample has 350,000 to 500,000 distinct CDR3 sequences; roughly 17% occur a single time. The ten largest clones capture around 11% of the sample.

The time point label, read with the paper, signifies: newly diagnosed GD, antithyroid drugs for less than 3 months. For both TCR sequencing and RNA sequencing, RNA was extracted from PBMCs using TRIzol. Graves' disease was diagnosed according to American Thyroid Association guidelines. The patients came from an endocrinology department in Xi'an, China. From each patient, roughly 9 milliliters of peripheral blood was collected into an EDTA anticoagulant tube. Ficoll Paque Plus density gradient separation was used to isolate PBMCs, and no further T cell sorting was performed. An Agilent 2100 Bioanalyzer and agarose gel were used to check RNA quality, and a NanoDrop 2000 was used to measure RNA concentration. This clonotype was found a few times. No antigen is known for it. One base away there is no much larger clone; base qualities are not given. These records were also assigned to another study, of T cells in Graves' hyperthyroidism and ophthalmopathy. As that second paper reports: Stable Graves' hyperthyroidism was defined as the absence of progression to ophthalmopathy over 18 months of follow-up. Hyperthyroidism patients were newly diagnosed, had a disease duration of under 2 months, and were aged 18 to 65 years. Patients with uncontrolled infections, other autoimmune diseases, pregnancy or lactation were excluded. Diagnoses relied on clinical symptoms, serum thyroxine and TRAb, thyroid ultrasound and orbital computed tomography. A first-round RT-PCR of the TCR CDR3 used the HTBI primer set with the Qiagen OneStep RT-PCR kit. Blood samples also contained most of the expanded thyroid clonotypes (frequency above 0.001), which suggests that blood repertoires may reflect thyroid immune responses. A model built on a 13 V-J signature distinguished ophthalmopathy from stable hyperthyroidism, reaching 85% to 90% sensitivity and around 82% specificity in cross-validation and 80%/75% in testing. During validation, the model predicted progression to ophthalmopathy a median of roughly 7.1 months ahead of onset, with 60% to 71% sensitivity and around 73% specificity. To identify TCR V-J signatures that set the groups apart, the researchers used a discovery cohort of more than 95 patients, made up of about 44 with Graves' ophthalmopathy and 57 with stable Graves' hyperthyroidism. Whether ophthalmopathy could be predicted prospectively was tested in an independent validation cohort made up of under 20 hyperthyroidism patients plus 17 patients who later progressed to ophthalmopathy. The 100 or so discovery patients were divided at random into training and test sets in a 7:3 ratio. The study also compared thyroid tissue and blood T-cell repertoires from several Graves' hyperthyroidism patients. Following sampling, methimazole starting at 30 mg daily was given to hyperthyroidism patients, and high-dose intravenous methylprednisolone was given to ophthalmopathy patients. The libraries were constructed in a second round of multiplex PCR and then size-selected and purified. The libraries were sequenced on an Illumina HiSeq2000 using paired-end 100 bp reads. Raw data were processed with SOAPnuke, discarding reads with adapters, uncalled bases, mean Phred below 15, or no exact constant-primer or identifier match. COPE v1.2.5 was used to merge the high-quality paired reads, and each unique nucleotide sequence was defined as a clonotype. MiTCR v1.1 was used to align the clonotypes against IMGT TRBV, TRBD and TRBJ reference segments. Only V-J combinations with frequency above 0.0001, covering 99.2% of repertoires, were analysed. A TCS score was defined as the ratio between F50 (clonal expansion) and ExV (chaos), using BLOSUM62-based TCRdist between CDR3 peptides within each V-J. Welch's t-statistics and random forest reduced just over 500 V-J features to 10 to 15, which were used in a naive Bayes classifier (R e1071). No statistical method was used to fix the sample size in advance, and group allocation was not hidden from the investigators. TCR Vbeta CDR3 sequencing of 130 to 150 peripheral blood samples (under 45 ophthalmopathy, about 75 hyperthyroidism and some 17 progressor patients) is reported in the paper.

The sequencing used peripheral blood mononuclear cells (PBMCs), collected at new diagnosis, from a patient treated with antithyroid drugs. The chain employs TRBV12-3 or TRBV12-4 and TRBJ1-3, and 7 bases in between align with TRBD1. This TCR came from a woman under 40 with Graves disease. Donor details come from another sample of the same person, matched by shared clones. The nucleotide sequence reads TGTGCCAGCAGTTACCCGACAGGGACTAGAATCTCCGGAAACACCATATATTTT. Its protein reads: CASSYPTGTRISGNTIYF.